The next 21 T cell receptor beta chains were all read from a single sample in a study of cytomegalovirus exposure and HLA in healthy donors. It was with 60 Vbeta and 13 Jbeta primers that the PCR ran. Clones were read by immunoSEQ multiplex PCR, and TCRdb kept only the in-frame ones, dropping some. The table has approximately 140,000 clones, about two thirds seen once. The sample taken for sequencing was PBMCs. These receptors originate from a human donor in good health.

The sample holds a few counts of this clone. J is TRBJ2-6 and V is TRBV28; 8 bases match TRBD1. Germline V gene lookup returns CDR1 MDHEN and CDR2 SYDVKM. With 5 bases clipped from V and 0 bases from J, the junction kept 9 bases outside the gene matches. The CDR3 length is 18 residues. The CDR3 region is CASSHPRTGFSGANVLTF. In DNA form, the CDR3 reads TGTGCCAGCAGTCACCCCCGGACAGGGTTCTCTGGGGCCAACGTCCTGACTTTC. Filled out from reference TRBV28 and TRBJ2-6, the complete variable domain reads DVKVTQSSRYLVKRTGEKVFLECVQDMDHENMFWYRQDPGLGLRLIYFSYDVKMKEKGDIPEGYSVSREKKERFSLILESASTNQTSMYLCASSHPRTGFSGANVLTFGAGSRLTVL.

The gene calls are TRBV6-5 and TRBJ2-5; 8 bases are a match to TRBD2. The J segment lost 1 base and the V segment lost 2 bases, leaving 0 bases of the junction unmatched. Looked up from germline, CDR1 is MNHEY and CDR2 is SVGAGI. This CDR3 is 14 amino acids long. CDR3 sequence: CASSYGTSQETQYF. The CDR3 bases are TGTGCCAGCAGTTACGGGACTAGCCAAGAGACCCAGTACTTC.

In its sample, this clone was seen a few times. The chain links TRBV14 to TRBJ1-2; 7 nucleotides line up with TRBD1. The CDR3 totals 15 residues. In germline, CDR1 is SGHDN, CDR2 FVKESK. V trimming: 0 bases; J trimming: 5 bases; junction bases outside the gene matches: 6. The chain's CDR3 is CASSQDATGTYGYTF. As DNA, the CDR3 is TGTGCCAGCAGCCAAGATGCGACAGGGACTTATGGCTACACCTTC.

This clone was picked up one time. This chain uses TRBV7-2 with TRBJ2-5, with 7 bases matching TRBD1. This CDR3 has 16 amino acids. The germline gives CDR1 SGHTA, CDR2 FQGNSA. J gave up 1 base and V 0 bases, and 5 bases lay outside the gene matches. The CDR3 loop reads CASSLAGTVFQETQYF. DNA of the CDR3: TGTGCCAGCAGCTTAGCCGGGACAGTATTCCAAGAGACCCAGTACTTC.

This clone occurred a few times. The rearrangement uses TRBV7-7 and TRBJ2-5; 9 positions agree with TRBD2. This CDR3 has 17 residues. V lost 5 bases to trimming and J lost 4 bases; unmatched junction nucleotides: 14. Germline loops: CDR1 SSHAT, CDR2 FNYEAQ (reference sequence). The CDR3 bases are TGTGCCAGCAGCCAAGAAGCCAGCGGGAGGAGAAGAGAGACCCAGTACTTC. Translating gives CASSQEASGRRRETQYF.

This clone was seen only a few times. This sequence joins TRBV18 and TRBJ2-1; 10 bases are a match to TRBD2. Germline V gene sequence: CDR1 KGHSH, CDR2 LQKENI. The CDR3 has 19 residues. V shed 0 bases, J shed 3 bases, and the junction held 11 bases outside the gene matches. The CDR3 loop is CASSPPEGLAGVGYNEQFF. CDR3 in DNA: TGTGCCAGCTCACCACCGGAAGGTCTAGCGGGAGTAGGCTACAATGAGCAGTTCTTC.

CDR3: CASTFIVQGYGYTF. CDR3 coding DNA: TGTGCCAGCACTTTCATTGTACAGGGCTATGGCTACACCTTC. The chain couples TRBV19 to TRBJ1-2; weak D call: TRBD1 (6 bases). Trimming pared 9 bases from V and 4 bases from J, leaving 18 bases between. In germline, CDR1 is LNHDA, CDR2 SQIVND (reference sequence). The CDR3 sequence is 14 residues long.

Worth noting for this clone: Other nucleotide sequences in the sample specify the same CDR3. The rearrangement uses TRBV9 and TRBJ2-5; 7 bases fit TRBD1. CDR1 is SGDLS and CDR2 is YYNGEE in the germline V gene. Trimming at V came to 4 bases and at J to 1 base, leaving 4 bases not matched to a gene. The CDR3 loop spans 14 amino acids. CDR3 nucleotides: TGTGCCAGCAGCCCAGGGGGTTCCCAAGAGACCCAGTACTTC. Translation gives CASSPGGSQETQYF.

The chain carries TRBV28 and TRBJ2-7, with 7 bases aligning to TRBD1. CDR3 length equals 14 residues. Germline assignment: CDR1 MDHEN and CDR2 SYDVKM. V lost 9 bases, J lost 3 bases, and 11 bases stayed unmatched. The CDR3 sequence is CASLGDRRDYEQYF. CDR3 coding DNA: TGTGCCAGTCTGGGGGACAGACGAGACTACGAGCAGTACTTC.

For this clone: The germline gene is not matched at one end of the junction; a read error may be the cause. The chain links TRBV7-9 to TRBJ1-5, with 9 bases identical to TRBD1. This CDR3 is built from 18 residues. Germline CDR1 reads SEHNR; CDR2 reads FQNEAQ (reference sequence). This CDR3 is CSSSLGRTGVDSNQPQHF. Written as DNA, the CDR3 is TGTTCCAGCAGCTTAGGACGGACAGGGGTCGATAGCAATCAGCCCCAGCATTTT.

J is TRBJ2-3 and V is TRBV7-8, with TRBD1 matching over 8 bases. CDR3 size: 14 residues. Looked up from germline, CDR1 is SGHVS and CDR2 is FQNEAQ. Trimming cost V 5 bases and J 4 bases; bases outside gene matches: 5. The CDR3 reads CASSPGQGSDTQYF. The CDR3 nucleotides are TGTGCCAGCAGCCCAGGACAGGGCTCAGATACGCAGTATTTT.

The V gene is TRBV7-2, the J gene TRBJ2-2, with TRBD1 identical over 10 bases. This CDR3 spans 17 amino acids. Germline CDR1 reads SGHTA; CDR2 reads FQGNSA. J gave up 5 bases and V 5 bases, and 11 bases lay outside the gene matches. This CDR3 reads CASSHGPTGGKTGELFF. Written as DNA, the CDR3 is TGTGCCAGCAGCCACGGTCCGACAGGGGGCAAGACCGGGGAGCTGTTTTTT. Complete variable domain (other parts from reference TRBV7-2 and TRBJ2-2): GAGVSQSPSNKVTEKGKDVELRCDPISGHTALYWYRQSLGQGLEFLIYFQGNSAPDKSGLPSDRFSAERTGGSVSTLTIQRTQQEDSAVYLCASSHGPTGGKTGELFFGEGSRLTVL.

This clone was counted only a few times. The chain couples TRBV7-9 to TRBJ2-7; no firm D call. From germline, CDR1 is SEHNR and CDR2 FQNEAQ (reference sequence). With 6 bases removed from V and 1 base from J, the gap between germline ends came to 10 bases. This CDR3 comprises 13 residues. The CDR3: CASSGQISYEQYF. For the CDR3, the DNA is TGTGCCAGCAGTGGGCAGATTTCCTACGAGCAGTACTTC.

In this sample, this clone turned up a few times. The chain is built from TRBV5-1 and TRBJ1-3; D is undetermined. Trimming cost V 0 bases and J 0 bases, with 13 bases left between them. The germline V gene encodes CDR1 SGHRS and CDR2 YFSETQ. The CDR3 sequence is 17 residues long. CDR3 coding DNA: TGCGCCAGCAGCTTGGAGGGTTGGACTTTCTCTGGAAACACCATATATTTT. The encoded protein is CASSLEGWTFSGNTIYF.

The genes are TRBV5-8 and TRBJ1-2, with 7 bases lining up with TRBD1. The CDR3 runs to 13 residues. The junction had 4 bases not matched to a gene; V was cut back by 4 bases and J by 4 bases. Germline V gene sequence: CDR1 SGHTS, CDR2 YDEGEE. The CDR3 DNA is TGTGCCAGCAGCCCACAGGGGCTCTATGGCTACACCTTC. Translated: CASSPQGLYGYTF.

The chain combines TRBV30 with TRBJ2-2; no reliable D call. CDR1 is GTSNPN, CDR2 SVGIG, per germline (reference sequence). V lost 7 bases and J lost 6, with 12 bases in between. The CDR3 extends over 12 amino acids. CDR3 sequence: CALSPGPGELFF. CDR3 nucleotide sequence: TGTGCCTTATCGCCCGGTCCCGGGGAGCTGTTTTTT.

The sample holds one count of this clone. V usage is TRBV10-3 and J usage is TRBJ2-7, with D unresolved. Germline V gene lookup returns CDR1 ENHRY and CDR2 SYGVKD. V lost 8 bases, J lost 3 bases, and 11 bases lay in between. The CDR3 sequence is 12 residues long. CDR3 coding DNA: TGTGCCATCCAACAGAGAGACTACGAGCAGTACTTC. The encoded protein is CAIQQRDYEQYF.

V and J are TRBV2 and TRBJ2-5; tentatively, D is TRBD2 (6 bases). V gave up 6 bases and J gave up 2 bases, with 13 bases separating them. This CDR3 spans 14 amino acids. CDR1 and CDR2 from the germline V gene are SNHLY and FYNNEI. The CDR3 reads CASRGGTLQETQYF. The CDR3 nucleotides are TGTGCCAGCAGGGGCGGGACCCTACAAGAGACCCAGTACTTC.

The rearrangement joins TRBV7-2 to TRBJ2-1, with D possibly being TRBD2 (6 bases). The V end lost 8 bases, the J end lost 2 bases, and 10 bases lay between the germline ends. The germline V gene has CDR1 SGHTA and CDR2 FQGNSA. The CDR3 spans 13 residues. CDR3 in DNA: TGTGCCAGCGCGGGGCAGGCCTACAATGAGCAGTTCTTC. Residues: CASAGQAYNEQFF.

This clone was observed a handful of times. V and J are TRBV5-4 and TRBJ1-2; D perhaps matches TRBD1 (5 bases). Germline values: CDR1 SGHNT, CDR2 YYREEE (reference sequence). This CDR3 comprises 14 residues. Between the trimmed V and J ends, which lost 0 bases and 3 bases, there was a span of 9 bases. This chain's CDR3 is CASSLVQGDYGYTF. CDR3 coding DNA: TGTGCCAGCAGCTTGGTCCAGGGCGACTATGGCTACACCTTC.

The chain recombines TRBV10-3 with TRBJ1-6; maybe TRBD1 (6 bases). Looked up from germline, CDR1 is ENHRY and CDR2 is SYGVKD. The CDR3 spans 14 residues. V was clipped by 6 bases and J by 5 bases, with 11 bases between them. CDR3 DNA sequence: TGTGCCATCAGACAGGGTGGGGATAATTCACCCCTCCACTTT. Amino acids: CAIRQGGDNSPLHF.